The 25 T cell receptor beta chains given below trace back to one sample, sequenced in a study of T cell changes during pregnancy in multiple sclerosis. Some clones are missing from TCRdb's copy, which holds only in-frame ones; the method was immunoSEQ multiplex PCR. The sample has roughly 70,000 clones; 85% to 95% are singletons. Sequencing used peripheral blood, obtained before pregnancy. The origin of the receptors is a female donor with multiple sclerosis, enrolled in a pregnancy study.

V and J are TRBV6-5 and TRBJ2-7, with 9 nucleotides matching TRBD1. The CDR3 length is 13 residues. Germline V lookup: CDR1 MNHEY, CDR2 SVGAGI. Losses at the gene ends were 5 bases for V and 3 bases for J; bases not matched to a gene: 2. The chain's CDR3 is CASSLDRGYEQYF. The CDR3 coding sequence is TGTGCCAGCAGTCTGGACAGGGGCTACGAGCAGTACTTC.

This chain joins TRBV9 and TRBJ1-4; 8 nucleotides align to TRBD1. This CDR3 is 16 amino acids long. Germline values: CDR1 SGDLS, CDR2 YYNGEE. V shed 4 bases and J 7 bases; nucleotides not matched to a gene: 12. CDR3 nucleotide sequence: TGTGCCAGCAGCTTAGGGACAGGCATTTCGGTTGAAAAACTGTTTTTT. This translates into CASSLGTGISVEKLFF.

This clone was detected a few times. The chain recombines TRBV25-1 with TRBJ2-1, with D perhaps TRBD1 (6 bases). Germline lookup yields CDR1 MGHDK and CDR2 SYGVNS. This CDR3 comprises 15 residues. V was trimmed by 2 bases and J by 6 bases, leaving 14 bases between them. The CDR3 coding sequence is TGTGCCAGCAGTGAAGGAACCCGGGACATCAATGAGCAGTTCTTC. Amino acid sequence: CASSEGTRDINEQFF.

The CDR3, as DNA: TGCGCCAGCAGCTTATCCGACCGGGTCTACGAGCAGTACTTC. It is translated as CASSLSDRVYEQYF. The chain carries TRBV5-1 and TRBJ2-7; D unresolved. The CDR3 runs to 14 residues. Germline values: CDR1 SGHRS, CDR2 YFSETQ. Trimming cost V 2 bases and J 3 bases, with 12 bases left between them.

The chain uses TRBV30 and TRBJ2-7; the D gene is possibly TRBD1 (6 bases). CDR3 length: 15 amino acids. Germline V lookup: CDR1 GTSNPN, CDR2 SVGIG (reference sequence). V was trimmed by 2 bases and J by 0 bases, leaving 14 bases between them. The CDR3 region is CAWSFRTASSYEQYF. The CDR3 coding sequence is TGTGCCTGGAGTTTTCGGACAGCGAGCTCCTACGAGCAGTACTTC. The entire variable domain, with the rest obtained from reference TRBV30 and TRBJ2-7, is as follows: SQTIHQWPATLVQPVGSPLSLECTVEGTSNPNLYWYRQAAGRGLQLLFYSVGIGQISSEVPQNLSASRPQDRQFILSSKKLLLSDSGFYLCAWSFRTASSYEQYFGPGTRLTVT.

The chain couples TRBV7-9 to TRBJ2-2; TRBD1 agrees at 8 bases. CDR1 SEHNR and CDR2 FQNEAQ come from the germline V gene (reference sequence). The CDR3 runs to 15 residues. Trimming cost V 4 bases and J 3 bases; bases outside gene matches: 4. DNA of the CDR3: TGTGCCAGCAGCTCGCAGGGGGCGGACACCGGGGAGCTGTTTTTT. Translating it yields CASSSQGADTGELFF.

The rearrangement uses TRBV19 and TRBJ2-7; 7 bases align to TRBD2. Germline-derived CDR1 and CDR2 are LNHDA and SQIVND (reference sequence). Trimming at V came to 9 bases and at J to 3 bases, leaving 8 bases not matched to a gene. The CDR3 spans 13 residues. CDR3 sequence (DNA): TGTGCCAGCTCCGGCGGGAGCATCTACGAGCAGTACTTC. This gives the protein CASSGGSIYEQYF.

V and J are TRBV9 and TRBJ2-3; 7 nucleotides match TRBD1. V was pared by 2 bases and J by 5 bases, with 2 bases of the junction left unmatched. CDR3 length equals 13 residues. Germline CDR1 is SGDLS and CDR2 is YYNGEE. The CDR3: CASSVNRGDTQYF. The CDR3 nucleotides are TGTGCCAGCAGCGTGAACAGGGGAGATACGCAGTATTTT.

The rearrangement joins TRBV25-1 to TRBJ2-1, with TRBD1 matching over 7 bases. After removal of 1 base from V and 0 bases from J, the junction contained 6 bases not matched to a gene. The CDR3 has 17 amino acids. Germline V gives CDR1 MGHDK, CDR2 SYGVNS. The CDR3 nucleotides read TGTGCCAGCAGTGAATCCGGAAGGGGGCACTCCTACAATGAGCAGTTCTTC. Translated: CASSESGRGHSYNEQFF.

This chain uses TRBV2 with TRBJ1-4; D possibly corresponds to TRBD1 (6 bases). The germline V gene has CDR1 SNHLY and CDR2 FYNNEI. V was trimmed by 8 bases and J by 0 bases, leaving 7 bases between them. The CDR3 covers 13 residues. As DNA, the CDR3 is TGTGCCAGCGGACAGACAACTAATGAAAAACTGTTTTTT. This sequence encodes CASGQTTNEKLFF.

The chain has TRBV2 and TRBJ2-3; 11 bases are shared with TRBD1. The length of the CDR3 is 15 residues. Germline loops: CDR1 SNHLY, CDR2 FYNNEI. V lost 4 bases and J lost 4; bases outside the gene matches: 4. The CDR3 region is CASSVDRGRPDTQYF. Here the CDR3 DNA reads TGTGCCAGCAGTGTGGACAGGGGGCGCCCAGATACGCAGTATTTT.

The chain couples TRBV6-4 to TRBJ2-2; D gene unclear. The CDR3 extends over 14 amino acids. V was shortened by 5 bases and J by 1 base, with 8 bases between the two germline ends. CDR1 and CDR2 (germline): MRHNA, SNTAGT. As DNA, the CDR3 is TGTGCCAGCAGTATACAGTTGAACACCGGGGAGCTGTTTTTT. Amino acids: CASSIQLNTGELFF.

The chain couples TRBV13 to TRBJ1-1, with a possible D match to TRBD1 (6 bases). This CDR3 is 15 amino acids long. V shed 6 bases and J shed 1 base, with 15 bases lying between them. Per the germline V gene, CDR1 is PRHDT and CDR2 is FYEKMQ (reference sequence). The CDR3, as DNA: TGTGCCAGCAGTTTAAAACAGGGACAGAACACTGAAGCTTTCTTT. It codes for CASSLKQGQNTEAFF.

The chain combines TRBV9 with TRBJ1-2, with D perhaps matching TRBD1 (5 bases). Trimming shortened V by 4 bases and J by 6 bases, and 13 bases separated the two germline ends. In germline, CDR1 is SGDLS, CDR2 YYNGEE. This CDR3 comprises 13 residues. The CDR3, as DNA: TGTGCCAGCAGCCTGGGCGGGGCCGATGGCTACACCTTC. It yields the protein CASSLGGADGYTF.

This sequence joins TRBV14 and TRBJ2-7, with 7 nucleotides matching TRBD1. Trimming removed 3 bases from V and 12 bases from J; junction bases left unmatched: 14. The CDR3 length is 14 residues. Germline CDR1 SGHDN, CDR2 FVKESK. CDR3 bases: TGTGCCAGCAGCCAGACCTTGGGGACAGACTTGCGGTACTTC. Amino acid sequence: CASSQTLGTDLRYF. The full variable domain, rest sourced from reference TRBV14 and TRBJ2-7, is EAGVTQFPSHSVIEKGQTVTLRCDPISGHDNLYWYRRVMGKEIKFLLHFVKESKQDESGMPNNRFLAERTGGTYSTLKVQPAELEDSGVYFCASSQTLGTDLRYFGPGTRLTVT.

J is TRBJ2-6 and V is TRBV9; 8 bases map to TRBD1. Losses at the gene ends were 3 bases for V and 3 bases for J; bases not matched to a gene: 8. The CDR3 has 17 residues. The V gene's germline CDR1 is SGDLS and CDR2 YYNGEE. The chain's CDR3 is CASSGYQGAGGANVLTF. The CDR3, as DNA: TGTGCCAGCAGCGGATATCAGGGGGCGGGTGGGGCCAACGTCCTGACTTTC.

V gene TRBV19 combines with J gene TRBJ2-5; 8 nucleotides line up with TRBD2. V lost 1 base to trimming and J lost 1 base; unmatched junction nucleotides: 2. Germline V lookup: CDR1 LNHDA, CDR2 SQIVND (reference sequence). The CDR3 is 15 residues long. The CDR3 bases are TGTGCCAGTAGTATAGGAGGGACTAGCCAAGAGACCCAGTACTTC. It is translated as CASSIGGTSQETQYF.

The rearrangement links TRBV27 to TRBJ1-1; D perhaps matches TRBD1 (6 bases). Trimming stripped 6 bases from V and 0 bases from J, with 17 bases between. The CDR3 has 16 amino acids. The germline V gene encodes CDR1 MNHEY and CDR2 SMNVEV (reference sequence). The CDR3 region has the DNA TGTGCCAGCAGCCGGGGGGGCAGGGGTTTGAACACTGAAGCTTTCTTT. This encodes CASSRGGRGLNTEAFF.

The chain carries TRBV18 and TRBJ1-1; D is perhaps TRBD1 (5 bases). The CDR3 consists of 13 residues. V gave up 4 bases and J gave up 7 bases, with 13 bases separating them. Germline lookup yields CDR1 KGHSH and CDR2 LQKENI. This chain's CDR3 is CASSQGRSDEAFF. The CDR3 bases are TGTGCCAGCTCACAGGGGCGTAGTGATGAAGCTTTCTTT. Supplemented by reference TRBV18 and TRBJ1-1, the full variable domain reads NAGVMQNPRHLVRRRGQEARLRCSPMKGHSHVYWYRQLPEEGLKFMVYLQKENIIDESGMPKERFSAEFPKEGPSILRIQQVVRGDSAAYFCASSQGRSDEAFFGQGTRLTVV.

The chain employs TRBV18 and TRBJ1-5; 7 bases fit TRBD1. The ends lost 3 bases at V and 4 bases at J; junction bases unmatched: 0. This CDR3 has 13 amino acids. Germline V CDR1 and CDR2: KGHSH, LQKENI. The CDR3 reads CASSPGQNQPQHF. The CDR3 DNA reads as TGTGCCAGCTCACCGGGACAGAATCAGCCCCAGCATTTT.

In its sample, this clone was seen a few times. This rearrangement joins TRBV5-1 to TRBJ2-6; D might be TRBD2 (6 bases). Deletions cut 0 bases from V and 4 bases from J, with 11 bases between. The germline CDR1 and CDR2 sequences are SGHRS and YFSETQ. The CDR3 loop spans 16 amino acids. The CDR3 region has the DNA TGCGCCAGCAGCTTGGATGGGGGGAACGGGGCCAACGTCCTGACTTTC. Encoded protein: CASSLDGGNGANVLTF.

The chain combines TRBV27 with TRBJ2-7; maybe TRBD1 (6 bases). This CDR3 contains 14 residues. In germline, CDR1 is MNHEY, CDR2 SMNVEV (reference sequence). Trimming took off 8 bases at V and 6 bases at J, with 20 bases between the two ends. For the CDR3, the DNA is TGTGCCAGCGGAAACAGGGATTTTGCTACCGAGCAGTACTTC. It specifies CASGNRDFATEQYF.

V usage is TRBV27 and J usage is TRBJ2-7; 8 positions agree with TRBD1. CDR3 length equals 14 residues. Germline V CDR1 and CDR2: MNHEY, SMNVEV (reference sequence). Trimming removed 6 bases from V and 2 bases from J; junction bases left unmatched: 6. CDR3 nucleotide sequence: TGTGCCAGCAGCCTGACCAGGGGGCCCTACGAGCAGTACTTC. Amino acids: CASSLTRGPYEQYF.

This clone was detected once. The chain uses TRBV2 and TRBJ2-2, with 9 bases fitting TRBD2. The germline gives CDR1 SNHLY, CDR2 FYNNEI. V dropped 0 bases and J dropped 4; count of bases not matched to a gene: 9. This CDR3 region has 18 residues. This chain's CDR3 is CASSEANTGLAITGELFF. CDR3 coding DNA: TGTGCCAGCAGTGAAGCAAACACCGGACTAGCGATCACCGGGGAGCTGTTTTTT.

This chain links TRBV7-9 with TRBJ2-2; 11 bases fit TRBD2. Germline V gives CDR1 SEHNR, CDR2 FQNEAQ (reference sequence). V lost 1 base, J lost 6 bases, and 1 base stayed unmatched. This CDR3 is 15 amino acids long. The CDR3 region has the DNA TGTGCCAGCAGCTTAGGACTAGCGGGATCCGGGGAGCTGTTTTTT. This translates into CASSLGLAGSGELFF. Full variable domain (remainder filled in from reference TRBV7-9 and TRBJ2-2): DTGVSQNPRHKITKRGQNVTFRCDPISEHNRLYWYRQTLGQGPEFLTYFQNEAQLEKSRLLSDRFSAERPKGSFSTLEIQRTEQGDSAMYLCASSLGLAGSGELFFGEGSRLTVL.